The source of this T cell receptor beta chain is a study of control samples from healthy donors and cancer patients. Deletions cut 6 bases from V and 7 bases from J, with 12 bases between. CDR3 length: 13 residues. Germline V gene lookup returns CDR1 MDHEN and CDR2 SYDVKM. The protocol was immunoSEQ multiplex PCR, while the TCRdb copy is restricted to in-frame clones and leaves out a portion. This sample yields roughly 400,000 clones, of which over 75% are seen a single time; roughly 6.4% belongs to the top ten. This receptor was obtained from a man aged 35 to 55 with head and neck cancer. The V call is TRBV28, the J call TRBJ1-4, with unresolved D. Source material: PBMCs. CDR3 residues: CASRPDIVEKLFF. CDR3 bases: TGTGCCAGCAGGCCAGACATTGTTGAAAAACTGTTTTTT.